This T cell receptor beta chain was captured in a study of type 1 regulatory T cells (dated by TCRdb to 2020 to 2023). Concerning the study at large: The study characterized an in vitro protocol that generated a Tr1-enriched, alloantigen-specific CD4 T cell product named T-allo10. T-allo10 was under clinical evaluation in patients with hematological malignancies receiving allogeneic hematopoietic stem cell transplantation.

Summary of the overall study and its limitations: Tr1 cells showed a more restricted TCR repertoire than non-Tr1 cells, which the study interpreted as alloantigen-induced clonal expansion.

Instrument on record: Illumina MiSeq. TCRdb passed the public sequencing reads through fastp at Q25 and MiXCR, retaining productive beta sequences. Entries are consolidated by CDR3 protein sequence, retaining the most common genes and DNA. The sample table shows tens of thousands of distinct CDR3 sequences, and almost 50% are seen once. Of the sample, approximately 2.3% falls within the top ten clones. Remarks on this clonotype: The clone's antigen remains unknown. Per-nucleotide qualities are absent, and no much larger clonotype sits a single base away.

Sequences MGHRA (CDR1) and YSYEKL (CDR2) are obtained from the germline V gene. The CDR3 spans 15 residues, from the cysteine through the phenylalanine. The DNA shown is the 45-base CDR3, in frame from base 1. Deletion took 0 bases off V and 0 bases off J, with a span of 8 bases between the germline ends. The clonotype was recovered from a human donor in good health. What was sequenced was cultured non-Tr1 T cells, either the whole culture or a sorted T cell fraction (not recorded which). The cell subset or site label of this sample denotes: non-Tr1 population from the T-allo10 product. The chain is assembled from TRBV4-1 and TRBJ1-1; the D gene remains uncertain. The CDR3 has the sequence CASSQDKGMNTEAFF. In nucleotides, the sequence is TGCGCCAGCAGCCAAGATAAAGGCATGAACACTGAAGCTTTCTTT.